This T cell receptor beta chain comes out of a study of blood T cell repertoires in COVID-19 (dated by TCRdb to about 2020). Background on the whole study: Samples from collaborators originated in the United States, Italy and Spain and spanned both the acute and convalescent phases of COVID-19. The prospective study material was composed of cDNA or gDNA derived from T cells, B-cell-depleted T cells, or PBMCs. The dataset comprised deeply sampled blood TCRbeta repertoires from subjects exposed to, actively infected with, or recovered from COVID-19. The repertoires were released in a freely available public database intended as a resource for research on the immune response to SARS-CoV-2. Samples were obtained from the ongoing ImmuneRACE study (first 160 participants) and from about 1,300 subjects provided by 6 global collaborators. A de-identified subject ID, COVID-19 status, age in years and sex were almost always included in the sample metadata. HLA class I and class II types, where available, came from metadata supplied by the sample provider rather than from assay-based typing.

Overall study results and their limits: The amount of clinical and demographic metadata varied by source and participant and was provided uncurated.

In the prospective study, participants were about 18 to 95 years old, resided in about two dozen geographic areas of the United States, and were enrolled through a virtual design. In the prospective study, participants were assigned to cohorts based on the clinical history participants reported in a screening survey and a study questionnaire. Mobile phlebotomists in the prospective study collected whole blood, serum and a nasopharyngeal or oropharyngeal swab from every participant. Additional blood draws and questionnaires over an approximately two-month period could optionally be provided by prospective study participants. Before DNA extraction, blood samples from the prospective study were shipped at room temperature or frozen. The immunoSEQ Assay, a bias-controlled multiplex PCR, was used to amplify TCRbeta CDR3 regions from genomic DNA. On the study's bioinformatics: The number of nucleated cells in each sample was estimated from the amplification of reference gene primers within the assay. To quantify the absolute abundance of each unique TCRbeta CDR3 rearrangement, sequence reads were collapsed and filtered. Productive Simpson clonality was computed per sample as the square root of Simpson's diversity index over productive rearrangements. Here the immuneACCESS table is served through TCRdb, limited to in-frame sequences with V and J called. Missing clones are a known gap in these copies; in checked studies unresolved V genes cover under half, and the rest lacks a known reason. The DNA was the basis for D and trimming; V, J and clone size are from that table. The sample contains hundreds of thousands of clones, roughly 80% of them found a single time. The biggest ten clones account for 3.5% to 5% of the sample.

As to this clone: Its antigen is unknown. Base quality data are lacking; no much larger clone is found one base away.

Counted from cysteine to phenylalanine, this CDR3 has 14 amino acids. The entry retains the CDR3 DNA only, 42 bases that are in frame from base 1. Unmatched junction bases come to 3, with V trimmed by 3 bases and J by 8 bases. Via the germline V gene, CDR1 is SNHLY and CDR2 FYNNEI. This clonotype originated in a young man with acute COVID-19. The chain employs TRBV2 and TRBJ1-6, and TRBD1 matches 8 of the central bases. The sample was PBMCs or T cells enriched from blood (not recorded which). The CDR3 protein sequence reads: CASSETDRDSPLHF. The DNA reads as follows: TGTGCCAGCAGTGAGACGGACAGGGATTCACCCCTCCACTTT. Extended through the reference TRBV2 and TRBJ1-6 proteins, this CDR3 yields the full variable domain: EPEVTQTPSHQVTQMGQEVILRCVPISNHLYFYWYRQILGQKVEFLVSFYNNEISEKSEIFDDQFSVERPDGSNFTLKIRSTKLEDSAMYFCASSETDRDSPLHFGNGTRLTVT.